Each of the 9 T cell receptor beta chains below was sequenced from the same sample in a study of Graves' ophthalmopathy and Graves' hyperthyroidism. Researchers took RNA transcripts and amplified TCR beta CDR3 regions from them. RT-PCR was first run with HTBI primers, then multiplex PCR in a second round. Using its own MiXCR run on the multiplex PCR reads, TCRdb lists one record per CDR3 protein. Of some 250,000 distinct CDR3 sequences in the sample, about 47% were seen once. The sequenced sample consisted of peripheral blood. The source of these receptors is an adult man with Graves' ophthalmopathy.

A single count supports this clonotype. The CDR3 spells CASRRAETYEQYF. Here the CDR3 DNA reads TGTGCCAGCAGGCGGGCGGAAACCTACGAGCAGTACTTC. The genes are TRBV2 and TRBJ2-7; possibly TRBD2 for D (5 bases). CDR3 length equals 13 residues. V dropped 6 bases and J dropped 2 bases, with 11 bases sitting between them. The germline V gene encodes CDR1 SNHLY and CDR2 FYNNEI.

The genes are TRBV4-2 and TRBJ2-7; no definite D call. Germline V gene lookup returns CDR1 LGHNA and CDR2 YNFKEQ. V was trimmed by 2 bases and J by 5 bases, leaving 10 bases between them. The CDR3 is made up of 13 amino acids. The CDR3 nucleotides are TGTGCCAGCAGCCAATCTAGGGTGAACGAGCAGTACTTC. Amino acid sequence: CASSQSRVNEQYF.

The rearrangement links TRBV2 to TRBJ1-4, with a weak D call TRBD1 (5 bases). Looked up from germline, CDR1 is SNHLY and CDR2 is FYNNEI. The CDR3 spans 14 residues. Trimming took off 1 base at V and 8 bases at J, with 11 bases between the two ends. CDR3 coding DNA: TGTGCCAGCAGTGAAGGGGGCCAATGGGAAAAACTGTTTTTT. Translating it yields CASSEGGQWEKLFF.

Only a few counts were recorded for this clonotype. One base away lies a much larger clone, so this may be a sequencing read error. A read error is likely, as this CDR3 ends without the conserved phenylalanine or tryptophan. The DNA is left out, because the CDR3 cannot be placed on it with certainty; the CDR3 is given as TCRdb lists it. This chain joins TRBV7-3 and TRBJ1-5. The CDR3 is 9 residues long, ends included. Germline loops: CDR1 SGHTA, CDR2 FQGTGA. CDR3 in amino acids: CASSLVWHL.

This clonotype came up many times. The rearrangement joins TRBV20-1 to TRBJ2-7, with 13 positions matching TRBD2. CDR1 is DFQATT and CDR2 is SNEGSKA in the germline V gene (reference sequence). The J segment lost 0 bases and the V segment lost 5 bases, leaving 7 bases of the junction unmatched. The CDR3 loop spans 16 amino acids. CDR3 in amino acids: CSARPTSGRRSYEQYF. DNA for the CDR3: TGCAGTGCTCGGCCGACTAGCGGGAGGCGCTCCTACGAGCAGTACTTC.

In regard to this clonotype: It may be a read error: a sequence one base away is much more abundant. The CDR3 nucleotides read TGTGCCCGCAGCTTATCCGGCACTGAAGCTTTCTTT. It encodes CARSLSGTEAFF. This rearrangement joins TRBV7-3 to TRBJ1-1, with D unclear. The CDR3 is made up of 12 amino acids. In germline, CDR1 is SGHTA, CDR2 FQGTGA.

The sample holds a few counts of this clonotype. The chain combines TRBV19 with TRBJ2-6; no firm D call. The CDR3 covers 15 residues. Germline lookup yields CDR1 LNHDA and CDR2 SQIVND (reference sequence). Trimming left V 5 bases short and J 0 bases short, with 8 bases between. The CDR3 loop is CASSPTYSGANVLTF. CDR3 nucleotides: TGTGCCAGTAGTCCCACATACTCTGGGGCCAACGTCCTGACTTTC. Drawing the rest from reference TRBV19 and TRBJ2-6, the complete variable domain is DGGITQSPKYLFRKEGQNVTLSCEQNLNHDAMYWYRQDPGQGLRLIYYSQIVNDFQKGDIAEGYSVSREKKESFPLTVTSAQKNPTAFYLCASSPTYSGANVLTFGAGSRLTVL.

Many counts were recorded for this clonotype. The chain recombines TRBV10-3 with TRBJ1-1; D is unclear. Germline CDR1 and CDR2: ENHRY and SYGVKD. The CDR3 has 13 amino acids. With 8 bases removed from V and 0 bases from J, the gap between germline ends came to 10 bases. CDR3 sequence (DNA): TGTGCCATCTATGCAGGCATGAACACTGAAGCTTTCTTT. As protein: CAIYAGMNTEAFF.

Turning to this clonotype: The junction does not match germline at one end; this may be a read error. V usage is TRBV10-1 and J usage is TRBJ2-7; D gene uncertain. The CDR3 extends over 15 amino acids. Germline assignment: CDR1 WNHNN and CDR2 SYGVQD (reference sequence). CDR3 sequence reads: CASSFVSRYAEEQYF. In nucleotides, the CDR3 is TGTGCCAGCAGTTTCGTTTCTAGGTACGCGGAAGAGCAGTACTTC.